The present entry profiles one T cell receptor beta chain with its context. The antigen is not known. The primer mix had 60 Vbeta and 13 Jbeta primers. The repertoire was sequenced with immunoSEQ multiplex PCR; TCRdb's copy has only in-frame clones and lacks some. The table lists tens of thousands of clones, roughly 66% of them singletons. This specimen belongs to a study of cytomegalovirus exposure and HLA in healthy donors. Study results and limitations: In an earlier analysis, in some 540 donors, most V segments appeared productive either ~90% or ~30% of the time. Sequencing likely caused a cluster of highly shared sequence variants.

After removal of 9 bases from V and 0 bases from J, the junction contained 9 bases not matched to a gene. This CDR3 has 15 amino acids. Germline CDR1 reads LNHDA; CDR2 reads SQIVND (reference sequence). The receptor comes from a woman aged 50 to 60 in good health and CMV-seronegative. The genes are TRBV19 and TRBJ2-3; 7 bases map to TRBD2. Material: PBMCs. The CDR3: CASGGTATSTDTQYF. The CDR3 nucleotides are TGTGCCAGCGGGGGGACTGCCACTAGCACAGATACGCAGTATTTT.